The 3 T cell receptor beta chains below all came from one sample that was sequenced in a study of blood T cell repertoires in COVID-19. Assay: immunoSEQ multiplex PCR; the TCRdb copy retains only in-frame clones and omits some. Seen here are 300,000 to 400,000 clones, around 84% observed once, and the top ten hold approximately 1.9%. Sequencing input: PBMCs or T cells enriched from blood (not recorded which). These receptors came from a woman aged 25 to 39 who had been exposed to COVID-19.

The rearrangement uses TRBV30 and TRBJ1-1; no definite D call. V lost 0 bases to trimming and J lost 1 base, with 9 bases between them. The CDR3 sequence is 14 residues long. The germline gives CDR1 GTSNPN, CDR2 SVGIG (reference sequence). The CDR3 sequence: CAWSVPVPNTEAFF. The CDR3 DNA sequence: TGTGCCTGGAGTGTCCCGGTTCCGAACACTGAAGCTTTCTTT.

The rearrangement links TRBV19 to TRBJ2-2, with D tentatively TRBD2 (6 bases). The V end was cut by 1 base, the J end by 6 bases, with 15 bases between. CDR3 size: 16 residues. Germline V gene lookup returns CDR1 LNHDA and CDR2 SQIVND (reference sequence). The CDR3: CASSIGGGKVAGELFF. In DNA, the CDR3 is TGTGCCAGTAGTATAGGGGGCGGGAAAGTCGCCGGGGAGCTGTTTTTT.

The chain recombines TRBV10-3 with TRBJ1-1; D may be TRBD1 (6 bases). Germline V gives CDR1 ENHRY, CDR2 SYGVKD. V dropped 11 bases and J dropped 3 bases, with 16 bases sitting between them. CDR3 length: 13 amino acids. In DNA, the CDR3 is TGTGCCGTACTACAGGGTGGGTACACTGAAGCTTTCTTT. This translates into CAVLQGGYTEAFF.